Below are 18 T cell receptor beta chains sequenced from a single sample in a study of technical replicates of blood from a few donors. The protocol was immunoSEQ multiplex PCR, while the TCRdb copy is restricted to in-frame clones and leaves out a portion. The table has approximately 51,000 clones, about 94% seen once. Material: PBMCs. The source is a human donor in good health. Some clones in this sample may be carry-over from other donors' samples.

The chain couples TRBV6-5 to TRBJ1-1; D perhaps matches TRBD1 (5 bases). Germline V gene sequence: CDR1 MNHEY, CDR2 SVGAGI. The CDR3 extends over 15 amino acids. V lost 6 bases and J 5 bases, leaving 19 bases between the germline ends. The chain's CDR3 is CASRGGGGVGTEAFF. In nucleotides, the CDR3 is TGTGCCAGCAGGGGGGGAGGAGGAGTGGGTACTGAAGCTTTCTTT.

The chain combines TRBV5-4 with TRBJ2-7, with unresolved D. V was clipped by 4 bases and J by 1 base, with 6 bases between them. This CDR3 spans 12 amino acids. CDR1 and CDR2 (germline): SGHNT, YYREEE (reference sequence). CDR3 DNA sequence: TGTGCCAGCAGCGACGGGTCCTACGAGCAGTACTTC. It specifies CASSDGSYEQYF.

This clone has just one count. The DNA of the CDR3 is TGTGCCAGCAGTGGCTGGGGCTACACCTTC. It yields the protein CASSGWGYTF. This sequence joins TRBV9 and TRBJ1-2; D is ambiguous. The germline gives CDR1 SGDLS, CDR2 YYNGEE. The CDR3 loop spans 10 amino acids. V shed 5 bases and J shed 8 bases, with 7 bases lying between them.

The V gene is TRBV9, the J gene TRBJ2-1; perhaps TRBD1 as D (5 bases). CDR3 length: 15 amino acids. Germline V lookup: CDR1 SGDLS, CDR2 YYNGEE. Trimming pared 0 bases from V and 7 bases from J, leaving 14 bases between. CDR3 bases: TGTGCCAGCAGCGTAGATCAAGGGGCCCGGAATGAGCAGTTCTTC. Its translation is CASSVDQGARNEQFF. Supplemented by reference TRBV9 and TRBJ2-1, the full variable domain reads DSGVTQTPKHLITATGQRVTLRCSPRSGDLSVYWYQQSLDQGLQFLIQYYNGEERAKGNILERFSAQQFPDLHSELNLSSLELGDSALYFCASSVDQGARNEQFFGPGTRLTVL.

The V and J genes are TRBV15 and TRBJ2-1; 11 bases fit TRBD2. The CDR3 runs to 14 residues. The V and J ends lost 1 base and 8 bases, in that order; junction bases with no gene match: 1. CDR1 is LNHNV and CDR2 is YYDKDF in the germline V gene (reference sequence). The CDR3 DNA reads TGTGCCACCAGCAGAGCACTAGCGGGAGATGAGCAGTTCTTC. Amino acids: CATSRALAGDEQFF. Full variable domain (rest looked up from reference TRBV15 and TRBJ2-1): DAMVIQNPRYQVTQFGKPVTLSCSQTLNHNVMYWYQQKSSQAPKLLFHYYDKDFNNEADTPDNFQSRRPNTSFCFLDIRSPGLGDTAMYLCATSRALAGDEQFFGPGTRLTVL.

The CDR3 DNA reads TGCGCCAGCAGCCCAGCCTTGACAGGGGTTCGCCACAATGAGCAGTTCTTC. It translates to CASSPALTGVRHNEQFF. The gene calls are TRBV5-1 and TRBJ2-1, with 8 bases that match TRBD1. J gave up 5 bases and V 4 bases, and 14 bases lay outside the gene matches. CDR1 SGHRS and CDR2 YFSETQ come from the germline V gene. This CDR3 has 17 residues.

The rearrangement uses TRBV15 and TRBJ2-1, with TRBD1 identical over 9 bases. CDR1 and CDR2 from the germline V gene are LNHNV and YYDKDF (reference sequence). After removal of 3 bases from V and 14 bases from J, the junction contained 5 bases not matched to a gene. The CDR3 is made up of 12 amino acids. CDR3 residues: CATSSSRDREFF. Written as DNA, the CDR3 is TGTGCCACCAGCAGCTCCCGGGACAGGGAGTTCTTC.

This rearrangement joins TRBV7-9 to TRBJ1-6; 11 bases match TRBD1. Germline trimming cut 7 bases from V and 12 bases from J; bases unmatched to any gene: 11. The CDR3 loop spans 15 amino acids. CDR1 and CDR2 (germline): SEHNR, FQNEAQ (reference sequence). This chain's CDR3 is CASMGQGVWGEPLHF. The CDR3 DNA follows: TGTGCCAGCATGGGACAGGGGGTATGGGGGGAACCCCTCCACTTT.

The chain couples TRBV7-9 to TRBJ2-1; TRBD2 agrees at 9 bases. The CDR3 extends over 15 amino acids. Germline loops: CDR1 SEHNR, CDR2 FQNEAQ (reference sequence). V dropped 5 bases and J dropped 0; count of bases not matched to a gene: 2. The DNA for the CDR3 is TGTGCCAGCAGCCGGACTAGCGTCTCCTACAATGAGCAGTTCTTC. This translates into CASSRTSVSYNEQFF. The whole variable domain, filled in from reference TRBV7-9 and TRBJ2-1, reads DTGVSQNPRHKITKRGQNVTFRCDPISEHNRLYWYRQTLGQGPEFLTYFQNEAQLEKSRLLSDRFSAERPKGSFSTLEIQRTEQGDSAMYLCASSRTSVSYNEQFFGPGTRLTVL.

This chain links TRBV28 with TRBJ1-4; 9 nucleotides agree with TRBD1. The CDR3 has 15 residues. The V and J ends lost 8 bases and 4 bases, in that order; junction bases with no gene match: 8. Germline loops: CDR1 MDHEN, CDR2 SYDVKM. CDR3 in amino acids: CASGTGGSSNEKLFF. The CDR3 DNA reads TGTGCCAGCGGTACAGGGGGCAGTAGTAATGAAAAACTGTTTTTT.

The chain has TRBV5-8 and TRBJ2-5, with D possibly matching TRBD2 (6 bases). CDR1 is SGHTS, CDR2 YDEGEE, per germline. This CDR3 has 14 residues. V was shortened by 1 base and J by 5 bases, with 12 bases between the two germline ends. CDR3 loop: CASSLRPGGETQYF. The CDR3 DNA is TGTGCCAGCAGCTTGCGACCCGGAGGGGAGACCCAGTACTTC.

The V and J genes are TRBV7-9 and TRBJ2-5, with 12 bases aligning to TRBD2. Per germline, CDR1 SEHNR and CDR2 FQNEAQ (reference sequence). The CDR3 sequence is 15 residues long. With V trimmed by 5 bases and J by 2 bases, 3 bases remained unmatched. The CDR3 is CASSTLAGGQETQYF. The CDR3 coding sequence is TGTGCCAGCAGCACACTAGCGGGAGGACAAGAGACCCAGTACTTC.

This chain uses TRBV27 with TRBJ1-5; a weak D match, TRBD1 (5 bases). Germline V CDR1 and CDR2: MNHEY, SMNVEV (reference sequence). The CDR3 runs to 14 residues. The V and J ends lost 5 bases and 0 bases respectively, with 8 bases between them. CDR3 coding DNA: TGTGCCAGCAGTGGAGGGGTTAGCAATCAGCCCCAGCATTTT. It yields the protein CASSGGVSNQPQHF.

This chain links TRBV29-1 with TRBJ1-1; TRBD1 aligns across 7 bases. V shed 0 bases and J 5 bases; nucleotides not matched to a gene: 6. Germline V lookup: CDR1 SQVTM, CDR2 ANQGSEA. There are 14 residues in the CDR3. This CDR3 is CSVEDPRGQTEAFF. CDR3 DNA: TGCAGCGTTGAAGATCCTAGGGGGCAAACTGAAGCTTTCTTT.

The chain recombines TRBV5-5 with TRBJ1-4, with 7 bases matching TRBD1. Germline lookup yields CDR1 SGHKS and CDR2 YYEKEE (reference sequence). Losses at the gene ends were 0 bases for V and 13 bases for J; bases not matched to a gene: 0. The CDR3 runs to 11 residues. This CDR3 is CASSLGTGLFF. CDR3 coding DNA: TGTGCCAGCAGCTTGGGGACAGGACTGTTTTTT.

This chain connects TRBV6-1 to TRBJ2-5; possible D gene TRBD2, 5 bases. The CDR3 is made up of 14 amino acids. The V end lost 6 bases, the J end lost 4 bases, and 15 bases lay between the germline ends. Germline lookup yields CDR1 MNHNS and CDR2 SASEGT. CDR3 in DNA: TGTGCCAGCAGACGGGGTGCGTTTGGAGAGACCCAGTACTTC. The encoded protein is CASRRGAFGETQYF.

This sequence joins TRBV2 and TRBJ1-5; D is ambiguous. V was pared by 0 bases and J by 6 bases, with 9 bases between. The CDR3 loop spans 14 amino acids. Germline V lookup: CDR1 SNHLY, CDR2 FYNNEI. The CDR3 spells CASSEANRVQPQHF. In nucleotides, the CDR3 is TGTGCCAGCAGTGAAGCGAATAGAGTTCAGCCCCAGCATTTT.

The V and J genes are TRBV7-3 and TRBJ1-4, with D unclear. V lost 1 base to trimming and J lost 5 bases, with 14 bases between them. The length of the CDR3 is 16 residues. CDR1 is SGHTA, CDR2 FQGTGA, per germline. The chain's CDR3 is CASSLREPRENEKLFF. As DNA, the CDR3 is TGTGCCAGCAGCTTAAGGGAGCCAAGAGAGAATGAAAAACTGTTTTTT.